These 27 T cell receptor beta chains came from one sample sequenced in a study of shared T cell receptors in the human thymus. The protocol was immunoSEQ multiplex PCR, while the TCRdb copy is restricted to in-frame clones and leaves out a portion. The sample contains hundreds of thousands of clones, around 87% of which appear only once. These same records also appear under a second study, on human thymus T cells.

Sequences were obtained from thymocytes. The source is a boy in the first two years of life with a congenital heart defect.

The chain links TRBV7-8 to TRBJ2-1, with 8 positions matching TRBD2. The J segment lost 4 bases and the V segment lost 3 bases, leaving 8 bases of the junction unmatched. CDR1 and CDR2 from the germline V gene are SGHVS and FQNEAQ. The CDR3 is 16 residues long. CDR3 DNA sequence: TGTGCCAGCAGCTTCCTTAGCGGGGCCGCTTACAATGAGCAGTTCTTC. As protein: CASSFLSGAAYNEQFF.

The CDR3 bases are TGTGCCAGCAGATCCAAACCCCGGGGACAGGTGCACGAAAAACTGTTTTTT. This translates into CASRSKPRGQVHEKLFF. The chain couples TRBV28 to TRBJ1-4; 8 positions agree with TRBD1. The J segment lost 8 bases and the V segment lost 6 bases, leaving 17 bases of the junction unmatched. This CDR3 spans 17 amino acids. Germline lookup yields CDR1 MDHEN and CDR2 SYDVKM.

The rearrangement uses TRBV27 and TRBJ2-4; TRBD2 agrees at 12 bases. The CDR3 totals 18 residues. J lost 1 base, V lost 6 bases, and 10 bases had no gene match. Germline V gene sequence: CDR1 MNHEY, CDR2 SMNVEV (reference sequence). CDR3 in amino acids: CASRNLAGGLPAKNIQYF. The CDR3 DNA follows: TGTGCCAGCAGAAACCTAGCGGGAGGGCTCCCGGCCAAAAACATTCAGTACTTC.

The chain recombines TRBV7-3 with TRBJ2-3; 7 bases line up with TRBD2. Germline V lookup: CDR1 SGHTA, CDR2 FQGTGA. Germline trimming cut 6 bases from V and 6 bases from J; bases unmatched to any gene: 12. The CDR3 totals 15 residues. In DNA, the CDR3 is TGTGCCAGCAGGGCTGGGGAGGGTCAATCGGATACGCAGTATTTT. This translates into CASRAGEGQSDTQYF. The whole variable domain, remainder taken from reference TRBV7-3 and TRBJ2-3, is GAGVSQTPSNKVTEKGKYVELRCDPISGHTALYWYRQSLGQGPEFLIYFQGTGAADDSGLPNDRFFAVRPEGSVSTLKIQRTERGDSAVYLCASRAGEGQSDTQYFGPGTRLTVL.

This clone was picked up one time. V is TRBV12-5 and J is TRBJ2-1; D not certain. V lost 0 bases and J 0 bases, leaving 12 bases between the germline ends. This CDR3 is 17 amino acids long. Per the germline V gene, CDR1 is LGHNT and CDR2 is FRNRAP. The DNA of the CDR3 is TGTGCTAGTGGTTTGGTTAATGACACAGACTCCTACAATGAGCAGTTCTTC. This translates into CASGLVNDTDSYNEQFF.

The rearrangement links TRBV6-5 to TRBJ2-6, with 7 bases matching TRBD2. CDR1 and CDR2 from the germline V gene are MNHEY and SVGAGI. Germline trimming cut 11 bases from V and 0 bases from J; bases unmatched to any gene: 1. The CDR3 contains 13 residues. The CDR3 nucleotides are TGTGCCGGGGGGGACTCTGGGGCCAACGTCCTGACTTTC. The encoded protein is CAGGDSGANVLTF.

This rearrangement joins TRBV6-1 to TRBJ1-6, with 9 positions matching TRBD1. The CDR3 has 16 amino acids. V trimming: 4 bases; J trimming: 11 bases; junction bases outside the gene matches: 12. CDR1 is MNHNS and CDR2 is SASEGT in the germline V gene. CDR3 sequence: CASSVDPGQGPAPLHF. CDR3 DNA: TGTGCCAGCAGTGTCGATCCGGGACAGGGTCCTGCACCCCTCCACTTT.

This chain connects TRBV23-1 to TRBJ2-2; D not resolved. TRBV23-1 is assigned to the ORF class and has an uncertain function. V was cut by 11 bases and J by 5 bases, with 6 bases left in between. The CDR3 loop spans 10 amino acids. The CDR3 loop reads CARVTGELFF. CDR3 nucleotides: TGCGCCCGGGTTACCGGGGAGCTGTTTTTT.

The CDR3 region has the DNA TGTGCCAGCAGCCAAGTTCCTCGGCTCGCGGGGCGGTCAGATACGCAGTATTTT. This codes for CASSQVPRLAGRSDTQYF. The chain joins TRBV14 to TRBJ2-3, with D maybe TRBD2 (6 bases). CDR1 is SGHDN, CDR2 FVKESK, per germline. The CDR3 consists of 18 residues. V was trimmed by 1 base and J by 4 bases, leaving 21 bases between them.

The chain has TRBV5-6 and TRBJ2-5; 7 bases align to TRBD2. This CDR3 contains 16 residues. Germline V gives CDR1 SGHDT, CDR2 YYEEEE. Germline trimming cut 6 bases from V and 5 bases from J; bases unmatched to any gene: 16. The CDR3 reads CASKLGEGVMLETQYF. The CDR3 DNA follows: TGTGCCAGCAAATTAGGGGAGGGAGTCATGTTGGAGACCCAGTACTTC.

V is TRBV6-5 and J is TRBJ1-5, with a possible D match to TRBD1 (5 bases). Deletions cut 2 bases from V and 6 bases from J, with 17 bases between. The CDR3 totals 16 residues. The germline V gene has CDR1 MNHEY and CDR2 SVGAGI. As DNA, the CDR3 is TGTGCCAGCAGTTACGGCCTTCGGGGGGTAGGTCAGCCCCAGCATTTT. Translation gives CASSYGLRGVGQPQHF.

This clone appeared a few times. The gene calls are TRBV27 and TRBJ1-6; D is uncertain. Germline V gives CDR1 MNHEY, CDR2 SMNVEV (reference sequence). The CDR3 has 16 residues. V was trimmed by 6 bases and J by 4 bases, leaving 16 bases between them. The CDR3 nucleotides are TGTGCCAGCAGCCCCGGCCGGGATTCTTATAATTCACCCCTCCACTTT. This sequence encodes CASSPGRDSYNSPLHF.

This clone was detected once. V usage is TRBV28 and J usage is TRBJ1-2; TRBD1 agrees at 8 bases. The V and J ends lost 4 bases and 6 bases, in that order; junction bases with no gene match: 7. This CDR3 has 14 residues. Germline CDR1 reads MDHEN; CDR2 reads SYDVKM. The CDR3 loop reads CASSSPDRVDGYTF. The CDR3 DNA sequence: TGTGCCAGCAGTTCCCCGGACAGGGTCGATGGCTACACCTTC.

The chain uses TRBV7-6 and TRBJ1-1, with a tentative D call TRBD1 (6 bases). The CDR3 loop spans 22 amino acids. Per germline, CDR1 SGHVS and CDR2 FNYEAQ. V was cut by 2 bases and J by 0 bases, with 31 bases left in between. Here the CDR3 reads CASSLLSIENPEDRILNTEAFF. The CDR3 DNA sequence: TGTGCCAGCAGCTTATTGAGTATAGAAAACCCCGAAGACAGGATACTGAACACTGAAGCTTTCTTT.

DNA for the CDR3: TGTGCCAGCAGTTGCAGGGAACAGTCCTACGAGCAGTACTTC. This gives the protein CASSCREQSYEQYF. V usage is TRBV28 and J usage is TRBJ2-7; the D gene is possibly TRBD1 (5 bases). Per germline, CDR1 MDHEN and CDR2 SYDVKM. This CDR3 contains 14 residues. Trimming removed 4 bases at V and 1 base at J, with 11 bases between.

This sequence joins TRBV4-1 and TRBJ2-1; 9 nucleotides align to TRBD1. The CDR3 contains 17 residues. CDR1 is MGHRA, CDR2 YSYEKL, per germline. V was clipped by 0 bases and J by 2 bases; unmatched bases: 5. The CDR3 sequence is CASSQDRDRDPYNEQFF. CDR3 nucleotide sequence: TGCGCCAGCAGCCAAGATAGGGACAGGGACCCCTACAATGAGCAGTTCTTC.

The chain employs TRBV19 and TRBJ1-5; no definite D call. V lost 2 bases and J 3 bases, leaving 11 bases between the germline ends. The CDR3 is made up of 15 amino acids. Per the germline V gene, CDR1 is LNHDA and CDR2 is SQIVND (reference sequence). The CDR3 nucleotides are TGTGCCAGTAGTATACTCAGGCCCCCCAATCAGCCCCAGCATTTT. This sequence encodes CASSILRPPNQPQHF.

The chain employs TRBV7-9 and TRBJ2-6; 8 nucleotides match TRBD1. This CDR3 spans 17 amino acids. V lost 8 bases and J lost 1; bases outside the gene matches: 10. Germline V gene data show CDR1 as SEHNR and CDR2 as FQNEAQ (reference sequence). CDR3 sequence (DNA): TGTGCCAGCGGAGATGGACAGGGAGGTTCTGGGGCCAACGTCCTGACTTTC. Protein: CASGDGQGGSGANVLTF.

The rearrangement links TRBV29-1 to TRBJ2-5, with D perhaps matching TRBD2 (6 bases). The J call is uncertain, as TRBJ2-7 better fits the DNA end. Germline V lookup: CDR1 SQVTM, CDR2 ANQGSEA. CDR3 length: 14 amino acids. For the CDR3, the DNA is TGCAGCGTTGTTGGGGACTCCATAGACCACGAGCAGTACTTC. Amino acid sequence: CSVVGDSIDHEQYF.

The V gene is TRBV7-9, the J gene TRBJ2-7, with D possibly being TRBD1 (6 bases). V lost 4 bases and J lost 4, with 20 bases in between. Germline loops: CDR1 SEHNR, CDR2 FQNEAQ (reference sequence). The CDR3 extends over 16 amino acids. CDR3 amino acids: CASSSHRQERGYEQYF. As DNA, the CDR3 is TGTGCCAGCAGCTCCCACCGACAGGAACGCGGGTACGAGCAGTACTTC.

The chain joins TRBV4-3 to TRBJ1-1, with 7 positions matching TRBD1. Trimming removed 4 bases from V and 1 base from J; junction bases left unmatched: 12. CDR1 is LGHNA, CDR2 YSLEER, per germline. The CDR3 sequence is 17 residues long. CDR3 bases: TGCGCCAGCAGCCTGGACCTGACAGGGCCTACGAACACTGAAGCTTTCTTT. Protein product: CASSLDLTGPTNTEAFF.

The CDR3 region has the DNA TGTGCCAGCAGCCAGGCCGCGGGGGGAAACTACAATGAGCAGTTCTTC. Protein product: CASSQAAGGNYNEQFF. The chain has TRBV11-2 and TRBJ2-1; TRBD2 aligns across 8 bases. The V gene's germline CDR1 is SGHAT and CDR2 FQNNGV. With V trimmed by 5 bases and J by 3 bases, 9 bases remained unmatched. CDR3 length equals 16 residues. Combining the CDR3 with reference TRBV11-2 and TRBJ2-1 gives the whole variable domain EAGVAQSPRYKIIEKRQSVAFWCNPISGHATLYWYQQILGQGPKLLIQFQNNGVVDDSQLPKDRFSAERLKGVDSTLKIQPAKLEDSAVYLCASSQAAGGNYNEQFFGPGTRLTVL.

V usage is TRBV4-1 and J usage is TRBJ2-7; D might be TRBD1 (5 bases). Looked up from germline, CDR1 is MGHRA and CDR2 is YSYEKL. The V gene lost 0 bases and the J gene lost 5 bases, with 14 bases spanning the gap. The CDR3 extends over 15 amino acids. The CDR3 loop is CASSQEGRVPHEQYF. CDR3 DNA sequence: TGCGCCAGCAGCCAAGAAGGCAGGGTTCCCCACGAGCAGTACTTC.

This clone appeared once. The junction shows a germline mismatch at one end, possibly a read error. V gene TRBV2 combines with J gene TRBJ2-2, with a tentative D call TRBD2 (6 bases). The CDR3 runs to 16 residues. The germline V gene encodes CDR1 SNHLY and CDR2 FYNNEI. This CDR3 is CASCMGTGENAGELFF. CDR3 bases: TGTGCCAGCTGTATGGGGACGGGAGAGAACGCCGGGGAGCTGTTTTTT.

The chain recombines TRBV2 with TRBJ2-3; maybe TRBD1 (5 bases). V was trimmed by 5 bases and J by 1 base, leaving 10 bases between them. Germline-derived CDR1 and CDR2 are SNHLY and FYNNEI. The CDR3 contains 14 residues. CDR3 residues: CASSRTLCTDTQYF. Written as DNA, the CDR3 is TGTGCCAGCAGTCGGACACTTTGCACAGATACGCAGTATTTT.

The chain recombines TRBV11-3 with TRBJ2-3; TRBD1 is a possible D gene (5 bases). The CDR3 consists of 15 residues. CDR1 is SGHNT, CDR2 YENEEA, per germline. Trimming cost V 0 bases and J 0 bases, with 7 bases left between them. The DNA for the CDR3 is TGTGCCAGCAGCTTAGATGGGGCGAGCACAGATACGCAGTATTTT. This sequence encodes CASSLDGASTDTQYF.

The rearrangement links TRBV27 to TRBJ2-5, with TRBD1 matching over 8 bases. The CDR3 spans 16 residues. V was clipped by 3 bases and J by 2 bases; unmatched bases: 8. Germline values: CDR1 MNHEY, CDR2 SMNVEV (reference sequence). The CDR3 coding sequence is TGTGCCAGCAGTTTTAGGTCCCAGGGGGCTCAAGAGACCCAGTACTTC. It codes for CASSFRSQGAQETQYF.